The 24 T cell receptor beta chains below all came from one sample that was sequenced in a study of T cell repertoires in cytomegalovirus infection (dated by TCRdb to about 2019). Sequencer: Illumina HiSeq 1500. Using fastp at Q25 and MiXCR, TCRdb reprocessed the public reads and kept productive beta chains. Rows with a matching CDR3 protein are joined into one entry that keeps the most common DNA and genes. The sample table holds 830,000 or so distinct CDR3 sequences, of which roughly 33% were seen once. Under 15% of the sample rests with the top ten. These TCRs are of unknown antigen specificity. Interpreted using the paper, the treatment or condition label stands for: in vitro stimulation with specific CMV peptide epitopes to enrich CMV-specific T cells. The source material was cultured CD8+ T cells from PBMCs, sampled from culture after CMV antigen stimulation. These receptors originate from a human donor in good health (CMV status not recorded). Some clones in this sample may be carry-over from other donors' samples.

J is TRBJ2-7 and V is TRBV27; D possibly matches TRBD1 or TRBD2 (5 bases each). Trimming left V 6 bases short and J 5 bases short, with 14 bases between. The CDR3 is made up of 13 amino acids. Germline V gives CDR1 MNHEY, CDR2 SMNVEV (reference sequence). As DNA, the CDR3 is TGTGCCAGCAGCCTAAAGGGGAGCCACGAGCAGTACGTC. As protein: CASSLKGSHEQYV.

V usage is TRBV24-1 and J usage is TRBJ2-5, with 7 bases lining up with TRBD1. V shed 8 bases and J 0 bases; nucleotides not matched to a gene: 14. The CDR3 runs to 17 residues. Germline assignment: CDR1 KGHDR and CDR2 SFDVKD. CDR3 coding DNA: TGTGCCACCAATGAACCCCCGGACAGGCCTTACCAAGAGACCCAGTACTTC. This gives the protein CATNEPPDRPYQETQYF.

The V gene is TRBV27, the J gene TRBJ1-2; unclear D gene. The CDR3 is made up of 13 amino acids. Germline CDR1 MNHEY, CDR2 SMNVEV (reference sequence). The V and J ends lost 1 base and 1 base respectively, with 4 bases between them. This CDR3 reads CASSLYSNYGYTF. The CDR3 DNA sequence: TGTGCCAGCAGTTTATACAGTAACTATGGCTACACCTTC.

This clonotype has just a few counts. The chain recombines TRBV27 with TRBJ1-6; 10 bases align to TRBD1. The germline gives CDR1 MNHEY, CDR2 SMNVEV (reference sequence). The CDR3 length is 14 residues. V was pared by 6 bases and J by 10 bases, with 6 bases of the junction left unmatched. CDR3 coding DNA: TGTGCCAGCAGGGAGGGGACAGGGGAGTCACCCCTCCACTTT. It codes for CASREGTGESPLHF.

This clonotype came up once. The rearrangement uses TRBV20-1 and TRBJ2-3; tentative D call: TRBD1 (5 bases). Trimming shortened V by 2 bases and J by 0 bases, and 12 bases separated the two germline ends. There are 15 residues in the CDR3. CDR1 and CDR2 (germline): DFQATT, SNEGSKA (reference sequence). The CDR3 loop is CSARILTDSTDTQYF. The CDR3, as DNA: TGCAGTGCTAGAATCTTGACAGACAGCACAGATACGCAGTATTTT.

This sequence joins TRBV6-6 and TRBJ1-4; 7 bases are shared with TRBD1. J was trimmed by 3 bases and V by 7 bases; bases with no gene match: 8. This CDR3 contains 15 residues. Per the germline V gene, CDR1 is MNHNY and CDR2 is SVGAGI (reference sequence). CDR3 residues: CASIGRQGPNEKLFF. The CDR3 DNA reads TGTGCCAGCATAGGCCGACAGGGCCCTAATGAAAAACTGTTTTTT.

The chain joins TRBV9 to TRBJ2-2; weak D call: TRBD1 (6 bases). CDR3 length: 16 amino acids. The V end was cut by 5 bases, the J end by 7 bases, with 21 bases between. CDR1 SGDLS and CDR2 YYNGEE come from the germline V gene. The CDR3 sequence: CASSATTGELNGELFF. The CDR3 DNA is TGTGCCAGCAGTGCGACGACAGGAGAGTTGAACGGGGAGCTGTTTTTT.

The chain couples TRBV10-3 to TRBJ2-2, with 7 positions matching TRBD1. Germline trimming cut 11 bases from V and 3 bases from J; bases unmatched to any gene: 12. The CDR3 loop spans 15 amino acids. Per the germline V gene, CDR1 is ENHRY and CDR2 is SYGVKD. In nucleotides, the CDR3 is TGTGCCGCCCGGGACAGAAGAGTAGACACCGGGGAGCTGTTTTTT. Translating it yields CAARDRRVDTGELFF.

V is TRBV6-1 and J is TRBJ1-2; D perhaps matches TRBD1 (6 bases). V dropped 5 bases and J dropped 12 bases, with 13 bases sitting between them. Germline values: CDR1 MNHNS, CDR2 SASEGT. The CDR3 sequence is 11 residues long. CDR3 sequence (DNA): TGTGCCAGCAGTCTCGACAGGACGAACACCTTC. It is translated as CASSLDRTNTF.

The chain joins TRBV19 to TRBJ1-5; unclear D gene. The V gene lost 0 bases and the J gene lost 3 bases, with 12 bases spanning the gap. Per germline, CDR1 LNHDA and CDR2 SQIVND (reference sequence). CDR3 length: 16 residues. The DNA for the CDR3 is TGTGCCAGTAGTATAGAAGAGAGGAGATACAATCAGCCCCAGCATTTT. Encoded protein: CASSIEERRYNQPQHF.

The rearrangement joins TRBV9 to TRBJ2-1; 12 bases line up with TRBD2. Unmatched junction bases numbered 9, after V lost 0 bases and J lost 8 bases. The length of the CDR3 is 17 residues. Germline CDR1 is SGDLS and CDR2 is YYNGEE. The CDR3 nucleotides read TGTGCCAGCAGCGTAGCATTTTCTAGCGGGGGGGTAGATGAGCAGTTCTTC. Amino acid sequence: CASSVAFSSGGVDEQFF.

The chain joins TRBV6-1 to TRBJ1-1, with TRBD1 matching 10 bases. The CDR3 runs 15 residues. V gave up 5 bases and J gave up 6 bases; unmatched junction bases: 9. Germline CDR1 is MNHNS and CDR2 is SASEGT. The CDR3 protein is CASSLQGQGISEAFF. In nucleotides, the CDR3 is TGTGCCAGCAGTTTACAGGGACAGGGGATCTCTGAAGCTTTCTTT.

The gene calls are TRBV11-3 and TRBJ2-1; D uncertain. The germline gives CDR1 SGHNT, CDR2 YENEEA. Trimming left V 0 bases short and J 10 bases short, with 7 bases between. The CDR3 extends over 12 amino acids. This CDR3 is CASSLEHGEQFF. CDR3 DNA sequence: TGTGCCAGCAGCTTAGAACACGGGGAGCAGTTCTTC.

This clonotype was observed a few times. V gene TRBV7-9 combines with J gene TRBJ1-3; D unclear. Germline V gene lookup returns CDR1 SEHNR and CDR2 FQNEAQ (reference sequence). This CDR3 contains 14 residues. V gave up 7 bases and J gave up 4 bases, with 14 bases separating them. The CDR3: CASKVPRHGNTIYF. CDR3 coding DNA: TGTGCCAGCAAGGTTCCTCGACACGGAAACACCATATATTTT.

The genes are TRBV9 and TRBJ2-3, with D unclear. The CDR3 contains 16 residues. Per the germline V gene, CDR1 is SGDLS and CDR2 is YYNGEE. The V and J ends lost 6 bases and 2 bases respectively, with 19 bases between them. The CDR3 region has the DNA TGTGCCAGCACCCCAGTGAGACTTTCTACCACAGATACGCAGTATTTT. Amino acids: CASTPVRLSTTDTQYF.

This rearrangement joins TRBV27 to TRBJ1-1, with unresolved D. The ends were cut back, 3 bases at V and 1 base at J, with 12 bases in the middle. The V gene's germline CDR1 is MNHEY and CDR2 SMNVEV (reference sequence). The CDR3 has 15 residues. CDR3 loop: CASSLAGFTNTEAFF. The CDR3 DNA is TGTGCCAGCAGTTTGGCGGGGTTCACGAACACTGAAGCTTTCTTT.

This chain uses TRBV5-1 with TRBJ2-6; no reliable D call. Between the trimmed V and J ends, which lost 4 bases and 0 bases, there was a span of 8 bases. This CDR3 has 15 amino acids. Germline V CDR1 and CDR2: SGHRS, YFSETQ. This CDR3 is CASSKESSGANVLTF. CDR3 DNA: TGCGCCAGCAGCAAGGAGAGCTCTGGGGCCAACGTCCTGACTTTC. Based on the CDR3 plus reference TRBV5-1 and TRBJ2-6, the full variable domain is KAGVTQTPRYLIKTRGQQVTLSCSPISGHRSVSWYQQTPGQGLQFLFEYFSETQRNKGNFPGRFSGRQFSNSRSEMNVSTLELGDSALYLCASSKESSGANVLTFGAGSRLTVL.

The rearrangement joins TRBV20-1 to TRBJ2-5; TRBD1 or TRBD2 may be the D gene (7 bases each). In germline, CDR1 is DFQATT, CDR2 SNEGSKA (reference sequence). The CDR3 is 18 amino acids. V dropped 2 bases and J dropped 1 base, with 23 bases sitting between them. CDR3 amino acids: CSARLQGGSGAPQETQYF. CDR3 coding DNA: TGCAGTGCTAGATTGCAGGGGGGGAGCGGGGCTCCCCAAGAGACCCAGTACTTC.

This clonotype has more than one count but fewer than ten. V and J are TRBV6-1 and TRBJ2-1, with 8 nucleotides matching TRBD2. Looked up from germline, CDR1 is MNHNS and CDR2 is SASEGT. The CDR3 runs 17 residues. J was trimmed by 8 bases and V by 4 bases; bases with no gene match: 16. The CDR3 spells CASSVVMAGGSLDEQFF. The DNA for the CDR3 is TGTGCCAGCAGTGTTGTCATGGCGGGGGGTTCTTTGGATGAGCAGTTCTTC.

This clonotype was found once. At one end the junction does not follow the germline gene, possibly because of a read error. The rearrangement links TRBV7-3 to TRBJ2-3; 7 bases line up with TRBD2. Germline assignment: CDR1 SGHTA and CDR2 FQGTGA. The CDR3 loop spans 15 amino acids. The DNA of the CDR3 is TGTGCCAGCAGCTTGACGGGGGGAAGCACAGATACGCAGTGTTTT. Its translation is CASSLTGGSTDTQCF.

The sample holds a few counts of this clonotype. The CDR3 nucleotides read TGTGCCAGCAGCTTAGTGGACCAGAGACTTAACACTGAAGCTTTCTTT. Protein product: CASSLVDQRLNTEAFF. This chain links TRBV7-6 with TRBJ1-1; D is uncertain. The CDR3 consists of 16 residues. Deletions cut 1 base from V and 2 bases from J, with 14 bases between. Germline V gene data show CDR1 as SGHVS and CDR2 as FNYEAQ.

This clonotype turned up a few times. V usage is TRBV20-1 and J usage is TRBJ1-2, with D possibly matching TRBD1 (5 bases). Per the germline V gene, CDR1 is DFQATT and CDR2 is SNEGSKA (reference sequence). This CDR3 contains 13 residues. Between the trimmed V and J ends, which lost 6 bases and 2 bases, there was a span of 13 bases. CDR3 protein: CSATGTQNYGYTF. DNA of the CDR3: TGCAGTGCAACCGGGACCCAGAACTATGGCTACACCTTC.

V usage is TRBV7-8 and J usage is TRBJ2-2; D might be TRBD1 (5 bases). The CDR3 covers 15 residues. Germline lookup yields CDR1 SGHVS and CDR2 FQNEAQ. With 4 bases removed from V and 6 bases from J, the gap between germline ends came to 15 bases. The CDR3 loop is CASSYPGLGPGELFF. CDR3 DNA: TGTGCCAGCAGCTACCCCGGTTTGGGGCCCGGGGAGCTGTTTTTT.

The sample holds a few counts of this clonotype. This chain uses TRBV7-2 with TRBJ1-5; TRBD1 agrees at 9 bases. Germline trimming cut 1 base from V and 5 bases from J; bases unmatched to any gene: 12. CDR3 size: 18 residues. The V gene's germline CDR1 is SGHTA and CDR2 FQGNSA. Here the CDR3 DNA reads TGTGCCAGCAGCTTAGAGGACAGGGGCAGTAGGCGGTATCAGCCCCAGCATTTT. It encodes CASSLEDRGSRRYQPQHF.